This T cell receptor (beta chain) was retrieved from a study of chemoradiotherapy in HPV16-positive cancers. For the study at large: Candidate HPV-specific clones and shared TCR motifs came from two HPV16-positive patients. Overall study findings and caveats: Candidate HPV-specific clones and E7-related TCR motifs grew in tumor during treatment.

The assay was immunoSEQ multiplex PCR, and TCRdb's table has in-frame clones only and misses some. The repertoire includes approximately 34,000 clones, roughly nine tenths of them detected once, and around 3.1% sits in the top ten. A word on this clone: Its specificity is not known.

Over chemoradiotherapy, repertoires were sampled more than once. The CDR3 has 16 amino acids. Germline trimming cut 4 bases from V and 2 bases from J; bases unmatched to any gene: 8. Germline CDR1 and CDR2: SGHRS and YFSETQ. This chain joins TRBV5-1 and TRBJ2-2, with 7 bases fitting TRBD2. The specimen was blood, collected from a patient who underwent chemoradiotherapy. The sequence was collected from a human donor with HPV-associated anogenital cancer. The CDR3 bases are TGCGCCAGCAGCAGTCGCGGGGGACTCAACACCGGGGAGCTGTTTTTT. Translation gives CASSSRGGLNTGELFF.